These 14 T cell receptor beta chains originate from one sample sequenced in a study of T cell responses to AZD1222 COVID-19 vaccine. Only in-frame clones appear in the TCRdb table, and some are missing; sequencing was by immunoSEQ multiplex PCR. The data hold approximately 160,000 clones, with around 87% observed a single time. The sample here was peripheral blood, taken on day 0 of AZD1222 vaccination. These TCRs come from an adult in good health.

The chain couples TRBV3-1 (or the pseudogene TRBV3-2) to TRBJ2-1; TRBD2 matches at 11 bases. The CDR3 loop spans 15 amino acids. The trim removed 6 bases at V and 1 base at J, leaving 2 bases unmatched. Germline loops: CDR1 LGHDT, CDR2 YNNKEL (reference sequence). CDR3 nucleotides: TGTGCCAGCAGACTAGCGGGAGCATCCTACAATGAGCAGTTCTTC. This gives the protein CASRLAGASYNEQFF.

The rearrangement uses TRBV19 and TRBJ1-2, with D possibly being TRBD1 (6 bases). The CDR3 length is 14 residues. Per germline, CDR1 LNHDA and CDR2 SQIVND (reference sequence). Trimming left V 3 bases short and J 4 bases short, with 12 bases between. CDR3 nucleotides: TGTGCCAGTAGTATGACAGGACGGATCTATGGCTACACCTTC. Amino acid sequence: CASSMTGRIYGYTF.

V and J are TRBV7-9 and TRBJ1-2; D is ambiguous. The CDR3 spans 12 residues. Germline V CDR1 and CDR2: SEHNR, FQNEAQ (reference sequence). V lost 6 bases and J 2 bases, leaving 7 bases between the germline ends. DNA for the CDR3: TGTGCCAGCAGTCGGATGAACTATGGCTACACCTTC. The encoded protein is CASSRMNYGYTF.

For the CDR3, the DNA is TGTGCCAGTAGGGTCTCTAGCGGGAGTTCCCACGAGCAGTACTTC. Protein: CASRVSSGSSHEQYF. V is TRBV19 and J is TRBJ2-7, with 10 positions matching TRBD2. Germline loops: CDR1 LNHDA, CDR2 SQIVND (reference sequence). CDR3 length equals 15 residues. Unmatched junction bases numbered 10, after V lost 6 bases and J lost 5 bases.

DNA for the CDR3: TGTGCCAGTAGTAACCGGGAGCAAGAGACCCAGTACTTC. Translated: CASSNREQETQYF. The chain is built from TRBV19 and TRBJ2-5; TRBD2 is a possible D gene (6 bases). Germline V CDR1 and CDR2: LNHDA, SQIVND (reference sequence). The CDR3 has 13 amino acids. V lost 4 bases, J lost 2 bases, and 8 bases lay in between.

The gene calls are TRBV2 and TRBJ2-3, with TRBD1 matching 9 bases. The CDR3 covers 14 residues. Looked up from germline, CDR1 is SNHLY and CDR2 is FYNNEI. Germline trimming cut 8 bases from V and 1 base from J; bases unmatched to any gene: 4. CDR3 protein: CASDRTGGTDTQYF. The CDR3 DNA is TGTGCCAGCGACCGGACAGGGGGCACAGATACGCAGTATTTT.

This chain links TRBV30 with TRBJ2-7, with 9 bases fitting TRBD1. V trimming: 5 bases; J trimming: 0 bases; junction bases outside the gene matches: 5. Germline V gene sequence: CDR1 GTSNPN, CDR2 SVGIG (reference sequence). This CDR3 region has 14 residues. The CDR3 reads CAWLGQGFSYEQYF. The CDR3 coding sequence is TGTGCCTGGCTCGGACAGGGGTTCTCCTACGAGCAGTACTTC.

CDR3 DNA: TGTGCCAGCAGTTACCACCACCGGGGGAACACTGAAGCTTTCTTT. The encoded protein is CASSYHHRGNTEAFF. V is TRBV6-5 and J is TRBJ1-1; D remains ambiguous. The V and J ends lost 2 bases and 1 base respectively, with 11 bases between them. The CDR3 totals 15 residues. CDR1 is MNHEY and CDR2 is SVGAGI in the germline V gene.

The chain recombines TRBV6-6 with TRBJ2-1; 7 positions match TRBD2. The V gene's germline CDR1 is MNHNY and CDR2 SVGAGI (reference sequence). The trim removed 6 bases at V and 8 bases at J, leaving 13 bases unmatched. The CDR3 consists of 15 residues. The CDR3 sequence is CASSPRTRWGDEQFF. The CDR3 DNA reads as TGTGCCAGCAGCCCCCGGACTAGGTGGGGGGATGAGCAGTTCTTC.

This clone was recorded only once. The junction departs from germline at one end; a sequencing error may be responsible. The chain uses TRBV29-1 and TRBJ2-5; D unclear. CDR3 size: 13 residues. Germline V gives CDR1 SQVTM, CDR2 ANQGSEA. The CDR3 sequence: CSVEGVWKETQYF. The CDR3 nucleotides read TGCAGCGTCGAAGGAGTCTGGAAAGAGACCCAGTACTTC.

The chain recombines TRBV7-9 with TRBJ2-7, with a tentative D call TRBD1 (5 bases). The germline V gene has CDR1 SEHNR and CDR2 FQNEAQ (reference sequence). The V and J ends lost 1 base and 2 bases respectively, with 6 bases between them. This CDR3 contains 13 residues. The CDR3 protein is CASSLGRAYEQYF. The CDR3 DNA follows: TGTGCCAGCAGCTTAGGCAGGGCCTACGAGCAGTACTTC.

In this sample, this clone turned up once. In DNA form, the CDR3 reads TGTGCCACCAGTGGTACGGGACTACCGTACGAGCAGTACTTC. This translates into CATSGTGLPYEQYF. The chain combines TRBV24-1 with TRBJ2-7; 7 bases fit TRBD2. The V gene's germline CDR1 is KGHDR and CDR2 SFDVKD. The CDR3 is made up of 14 amino acids. Losses at the gene ends were 5 bases for V and 4 bases for J; bases not matched to a gene: 7.

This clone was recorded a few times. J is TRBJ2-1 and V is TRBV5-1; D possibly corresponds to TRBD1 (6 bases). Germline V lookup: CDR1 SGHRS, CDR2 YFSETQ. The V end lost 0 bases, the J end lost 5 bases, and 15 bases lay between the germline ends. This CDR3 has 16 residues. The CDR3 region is CASSLVGGTSNNEQFF. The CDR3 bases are TGCGCCAGCAGCTTGGTAGGGGGAACTTCCAACAATGAGCAGTTCTTC.

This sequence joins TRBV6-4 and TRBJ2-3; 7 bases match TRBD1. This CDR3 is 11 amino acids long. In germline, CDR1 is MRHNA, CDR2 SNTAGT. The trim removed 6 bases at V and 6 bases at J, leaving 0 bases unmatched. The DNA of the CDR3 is TGTGCCAGCAGCAGGGGGGATACGCAGTATTTT. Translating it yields CASSRGDTQYF.